The sequence of this T cell receptor beta chain was determined in a study of T-cell memory formation after mild COVID-19. This clonotype was recorded a few times. V lost 5 bases and J 6 bases, leaving 11 bases between the germline ends. Looked up from germline, CDR1 is SGHTA and CDR2 is FQGTGA. This CDR3 comprises 14 residues. The 5'RACE method, run with constant-segment primers, produced TCR alpha and TCR beta cDNA libraries (carrying sample barcodes and UMIs). TCRdb re-derived calls from the 5' RACE reads in MiXCR, one entry per CDR3 protein. The sample has about 200,000 distinct CDR3 sequences; just over 9.5% are singletons.

Sequencing was performed on PBMCs or a T cell subset sorted from them (not recorded which). The sequence was collected from a man in his late teens or twenties who had mild COVID-19 (a few samples of this study predate the infection). Cell type and time point are not known. The rearrangement joins TRBV7-3 to TRBJ1-6; D perhaps matches TRBD1 (6 bases). CDR3 protein: CASSTGTANSPLHF. DNA for the CDR3: TGTGCCAGCAGCACAGGGACTGCTAATTCACCCCTCCACTTT. The full variable domain, in which reference TRBV7-3 and TRBJ1-6 provide the parts outside the CDR3, is GAGVSQTPSNKVTEKGKYVELRCDPISGHTALYWYRQSLGQGPEFLIYFQGTGAADDSGLPNDRFFAVRPEGSVSTLKIQRTERGDSAVYLCASSTGTANSPLHFGNGTRLTVT.